The present entry profiles one T cell receptor beta chain with its context. These data are taken from a study of blood T cell repertoires in COVID-19. The overall study: Samples came from the United States, Italy and Spain, spanning acute and convalescent COVID-19. T cells, B-cell-depleted T cells, or PBMCs provided the cDNA or gDNA that served as material.

The CDR3 consists of 13 residues. V was clipped by 0 bases and J by 9 bases; unmatched bases: 2. Germline V CDR1 and CDR2: SGDLS, YYNGEE. Original data processing: Reference gene primer amplification in the assay estimated nucleated cell counts. Sequencing was performed with immunoSEQ multiplex PCR; in TCRdb, only in-frame clones are kept and a portion is missing. D and trimming come from the DNA, and the V and J calls and clone size come from that table. The table records 200,000 to 250,000 clones, 80% to 90% of them present only once. The source material was peripheral blood. The chain employs TRBV9 and TRBJ2-1, with TRBD2 identical over 8 bases. The clonotype comes from a woman in her sixties or seventies who had recovered from COVID-19. Here the CDR3 reads CASSVALAGEQFF. DNA of the CDR3: TGTGCCAGCAGCGTAGCTCTAGCGGGTGAGCAGTTCTTC.